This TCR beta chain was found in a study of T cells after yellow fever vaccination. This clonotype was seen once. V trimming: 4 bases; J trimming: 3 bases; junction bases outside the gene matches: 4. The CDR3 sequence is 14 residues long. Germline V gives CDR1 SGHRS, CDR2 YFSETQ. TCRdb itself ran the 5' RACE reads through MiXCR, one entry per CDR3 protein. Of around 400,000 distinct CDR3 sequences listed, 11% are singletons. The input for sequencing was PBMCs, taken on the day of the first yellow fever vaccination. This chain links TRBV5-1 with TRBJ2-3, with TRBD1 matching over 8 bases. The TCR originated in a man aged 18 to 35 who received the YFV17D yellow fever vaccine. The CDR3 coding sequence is TGCGCCAGCAGCCGGACAGGGTGGACAGATACGCAGTATTTT. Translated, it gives CASSRTGWTDTQYF.